Below are 7 T cell receptor beta chains sequenced from a single sample in a study of blood T cells in healthy people across ages. Primers used in a second PCR of roughly 6 to 11 cycles were a sample-barcoded 5' primer and a J-beta primer mix. One entry per CDR3 protein, called by TCRdb with MiXCR from the 5' RACE reads. This table holds about 1 million distinct CDR3 sequences, 45% found once. Sequences were obtained from blood. The source of these receptors is a woman aged 55-75 years in good health.

There are a few counts of this clonotype. The chain is built from TRBV11-1 and TRBJ2-5; 7 bases align to TRBD1. The CDR3 is 16 amino acids. CDR1 SGHAT and CDR2 FQDESV come from the germline V gene (reference sequence). Germline trimming cut 5 bases from V and 1 base from J; bases unmatched to any gene: 10. The CDR3 is CASSHRRDSIQETQYF. DNA for the CDR3: TGTGCCAGCAGCCACAGACGGGACAGCATCCAAGAGACCCAGTACTTC.

The chain employs TRBV7-7 and TRBJ2-7; D may match TRBD1 or TRBD2 (5 bases each). V was cut by 1 base and J by 0 bases, with 13 bases left in between. Germline V gene data show CDR1 as SSHAT and CDR2 as FNYEAQ (reference sequence). The CDR3 runs 16 residues. CDR3 residues: CASSLGVEGFSYEQYF. CDR3 in DNA: TGTGCCAGCAGCTTAGGCGTAGAGGGGTTCTCCTACGAGCAGTACTTC.

This clonotype was seen more than once but under ten times. The V gene is TRBV6-2 or TRBV6-3, the J gene TRBJ2-7; D remains ambiguous. V lost 7 bases to trimming and J lost 6 bases, with 13 bases between them. This CDR3 is built from 12 residues. Germline-derived CDR1 and CDR2 are MNHEY and SVGEGT. Written as DNA, the CDR3 is TGTGCCAGCACCTCCACCTGGTCCGAGCAGTACTTC. This gives the protein CASTSTWSEQYF.

The table lists this clonotype with a few counts. The chain couples TRBV27 to TRBJ2-7; D may be TRBD1 (5 bases). Germline V gene data show CDR1 as MNHEY and CDR2 as SMNVEV (reference sequence). The CDR3 is 15 residues long. V was cut by 2 bases and J by 4 bases, with 15 bases left in between. CDR3 bases: TGTGCCAGCAGTTTAAGCCAGGGCCTGAAATACGAGCAGTACTTC. It yields the protein CASSLSQGLKYEQYF.

Many counts were recorded for this clonotype. Relative to the germline gene, one junction end is altered; a read error may explain this. The rearrangement joins TRBV12-3 or TRBV12-4 to TRBJ2-1, with D perhaps matching TRBD2 (6 bases). The CDR3 has 15 residues. This CDR3 is CASSLARSSYNEQFF. The CDR3, as DNA: TGCGCCAGCTCTCTAGCGAGGAGCTCCTACAATGAGCAGTTCTTC.

The chain links TRBV5-1 to TRBJ2-7, with 7 bases matching TRBD2. Germline V gene lookup returns CDR1 SGHRS and CDR2 YFSETQ. The CDR3 length is 18 residues. The V segment lost 2 bases and the J segment 6 bases; nucleotides outside the gene matches: 20. CDR3 DNA: TGCGCCAGCAGCTTTGGGAACCCCCTGGCGGGAGTCGGGTCCGAGCAGTACTTC. It specifies CASSFGNPLAGVGSEQYF.

This chain uses TRBV12-3 or TRBV12-4 with TRBJ1-2, with unresolved D. Trimming took off 5 bases at V and 3 bases at J, with 13 bases between the two ends. The CDR3 is 14 residues long. CDR3 sequence reads: CASSTRTRDYGYTF. The DNA for the CDR3 is TGTGCCAGCAGTACCCGGACGCGGGACTATGGCTACACCTTC.